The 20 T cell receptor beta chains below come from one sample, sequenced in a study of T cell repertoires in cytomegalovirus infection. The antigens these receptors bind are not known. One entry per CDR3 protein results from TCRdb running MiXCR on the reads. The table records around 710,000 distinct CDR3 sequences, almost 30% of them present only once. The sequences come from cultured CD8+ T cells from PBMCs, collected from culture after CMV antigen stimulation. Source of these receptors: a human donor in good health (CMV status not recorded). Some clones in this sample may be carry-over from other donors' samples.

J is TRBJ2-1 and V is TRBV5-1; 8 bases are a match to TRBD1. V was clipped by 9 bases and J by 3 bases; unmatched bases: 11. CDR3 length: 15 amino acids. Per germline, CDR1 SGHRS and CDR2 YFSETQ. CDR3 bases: TGCGCCACTACGACCGACAGGGGTCGCTACAATGAGCAGTTCTTC. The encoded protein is CATTTDRGRYNEQFF.

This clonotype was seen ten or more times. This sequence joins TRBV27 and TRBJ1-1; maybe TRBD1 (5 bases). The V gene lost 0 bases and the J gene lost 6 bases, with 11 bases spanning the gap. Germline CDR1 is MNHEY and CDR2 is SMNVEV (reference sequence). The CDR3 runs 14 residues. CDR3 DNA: TGTGCCAGCAGTTTATCTGGGGGGTCCGCTGAAGCTTTCTTT. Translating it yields CASSLSGGSAEAFF.

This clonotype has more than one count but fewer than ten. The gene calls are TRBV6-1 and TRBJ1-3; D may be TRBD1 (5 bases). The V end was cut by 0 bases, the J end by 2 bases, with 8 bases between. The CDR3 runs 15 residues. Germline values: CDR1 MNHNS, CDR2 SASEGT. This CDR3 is CASSEAPRAGNTIYF. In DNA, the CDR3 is TGTGCCAGCAGTGAAGCGCCCAGGGCTGGAAACACCATATATTTT.

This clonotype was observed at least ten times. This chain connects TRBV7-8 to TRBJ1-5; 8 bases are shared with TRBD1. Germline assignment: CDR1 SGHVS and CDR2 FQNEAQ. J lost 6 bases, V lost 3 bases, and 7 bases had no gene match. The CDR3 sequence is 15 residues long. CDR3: CASSFTTGAAQPQHF. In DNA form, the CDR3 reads TGTGCCAGCAGCTTTACGACAGGGGCGGCTCAGCCCCAGCATTTT.

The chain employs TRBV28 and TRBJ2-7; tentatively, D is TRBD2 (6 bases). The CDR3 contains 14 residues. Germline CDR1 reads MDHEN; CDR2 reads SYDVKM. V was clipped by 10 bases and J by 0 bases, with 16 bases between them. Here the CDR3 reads CATCTIGSSYEQYV. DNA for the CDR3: TGTGCCACCTGCACTATCGGGAGCTCCTACGAGCAGTACGTC.

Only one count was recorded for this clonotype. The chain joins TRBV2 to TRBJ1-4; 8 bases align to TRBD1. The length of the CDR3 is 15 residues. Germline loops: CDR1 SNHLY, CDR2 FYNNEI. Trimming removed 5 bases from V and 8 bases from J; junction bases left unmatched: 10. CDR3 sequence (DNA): TGTGCCAGCAGTCCCACAGGGGGAGTAAGAGAAAAACTGTTTTTT. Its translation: CASSPTGGVREKLFF. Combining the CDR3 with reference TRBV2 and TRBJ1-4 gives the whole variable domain EPEVTQTPSHQVTQMGQEVILRCVPISNHLYFYWYRQILGQKVEFLVSFYNNEISEKSEIFDDQFSVERPDGSNFTLKIRSTKLEDSAMYFCASSPTGGVREKLFFGSGTQLSVL.

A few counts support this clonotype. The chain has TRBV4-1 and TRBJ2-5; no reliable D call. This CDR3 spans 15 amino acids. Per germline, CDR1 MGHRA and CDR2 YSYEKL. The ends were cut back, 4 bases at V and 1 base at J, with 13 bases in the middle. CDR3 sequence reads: CASSLPDGSQETQYF. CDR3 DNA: TGCGCCAGCAGCCTCCCGGACGGCTCCCAAGAGACCCAGTACTTC.

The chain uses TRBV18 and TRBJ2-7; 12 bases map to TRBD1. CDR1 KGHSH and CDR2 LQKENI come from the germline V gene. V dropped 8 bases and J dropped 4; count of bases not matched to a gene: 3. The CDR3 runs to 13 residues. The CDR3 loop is CASGTGGGYEQYV. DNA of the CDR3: TGTGCCAGCGGGACAGGGGGCGGATACGAGCAGTACGTC.

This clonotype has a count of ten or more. The CDR3 spells CASSALAGGRVTDTQYF. As DNA, the CDR3 is TGTGCCAGCAGCGCCTTAGCGGGGGGGCGGGTCACAGATACGCAGTATTTT. The rearrangement joins TRBV7-2 to TRBJ2-3; the match to TRBD2 covers 11 bases. Per germline, CDR1 SGHTA and CDR2 FQGNSA. This CDR3 comprises 17 residues. J lost 2 bases, V lost 5 bases, and 9 bases had no gene match.

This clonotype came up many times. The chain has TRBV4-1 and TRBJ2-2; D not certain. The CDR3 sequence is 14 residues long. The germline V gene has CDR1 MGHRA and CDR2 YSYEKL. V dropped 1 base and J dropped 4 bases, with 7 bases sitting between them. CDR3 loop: CASSQGSLTGELFF. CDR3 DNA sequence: TGCGCCAGCAGCCAAGGATCACTCACCGGGGAGCTGTTTTTT.

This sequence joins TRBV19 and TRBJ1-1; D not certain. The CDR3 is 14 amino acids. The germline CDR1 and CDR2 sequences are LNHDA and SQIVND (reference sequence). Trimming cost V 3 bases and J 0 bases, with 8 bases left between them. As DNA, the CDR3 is TGTGCCAGTAGTATTAGTCTCTTGAACACTGAAGCTTTCTTT. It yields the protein CASSISLLNTEAFF.

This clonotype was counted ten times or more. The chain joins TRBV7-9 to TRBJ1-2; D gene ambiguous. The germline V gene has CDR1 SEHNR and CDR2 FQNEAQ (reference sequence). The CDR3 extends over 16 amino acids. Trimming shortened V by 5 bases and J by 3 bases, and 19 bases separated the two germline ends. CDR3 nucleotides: TGTGCCAGCAGCCCACCGGGATGGCTGTCTTACTATGGCTACACCTTC. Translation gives CASSPPGWLSYYGYTF. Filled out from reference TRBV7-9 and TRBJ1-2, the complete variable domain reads DTGVSQNPRHKITKRGQNVTFRCDPISEHNRLYWYRQTLGQGPEFLTYFQNEAQLEKSRLLSDRFSAERPKGSFSTLEIQRTEQGDSAMYLCASSPPGWLSYYGYTFGSGTRLTVV.

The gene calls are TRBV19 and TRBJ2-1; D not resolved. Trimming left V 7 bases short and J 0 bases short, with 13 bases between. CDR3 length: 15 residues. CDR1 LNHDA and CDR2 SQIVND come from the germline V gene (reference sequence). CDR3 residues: CASKTDPSSYNEQFF. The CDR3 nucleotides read TGTGCCAGTAAAACGGATCCAAGCTCCTACAATGAGCAGTTCTTC.

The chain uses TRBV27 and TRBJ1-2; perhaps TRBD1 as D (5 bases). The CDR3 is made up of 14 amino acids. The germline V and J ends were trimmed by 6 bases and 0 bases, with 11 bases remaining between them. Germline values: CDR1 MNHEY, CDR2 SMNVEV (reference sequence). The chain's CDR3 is CASRFGASNYGYTF. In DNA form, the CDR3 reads TGTGCCAGCAGGTTTGGGGCATCTAACTATGGCTACACCTTC.

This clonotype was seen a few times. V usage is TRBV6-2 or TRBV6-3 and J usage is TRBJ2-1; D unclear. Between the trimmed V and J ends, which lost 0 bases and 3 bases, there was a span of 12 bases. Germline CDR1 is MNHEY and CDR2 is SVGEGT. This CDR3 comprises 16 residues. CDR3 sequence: CASSYSSNSLYNEQFF. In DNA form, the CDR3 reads TGTGCCAGCAGTTACTCATCTAACTCCCTCTACAATGAGCAGTTCTTC.

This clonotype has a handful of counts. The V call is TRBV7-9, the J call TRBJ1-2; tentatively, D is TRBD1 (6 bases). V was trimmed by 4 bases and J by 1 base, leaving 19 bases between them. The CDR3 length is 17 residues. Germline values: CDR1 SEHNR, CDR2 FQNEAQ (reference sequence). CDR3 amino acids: CASSWEAQGLGNYGYTF. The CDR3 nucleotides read TGTGCCAGCAGCTGGGAGGCACAGGGCCTTGGTAACTATGGCTACACCTTC.

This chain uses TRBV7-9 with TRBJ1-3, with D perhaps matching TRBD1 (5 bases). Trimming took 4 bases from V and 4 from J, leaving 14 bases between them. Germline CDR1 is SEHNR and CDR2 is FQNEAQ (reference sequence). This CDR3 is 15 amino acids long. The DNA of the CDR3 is TGTGCCAGCAGCTCGTCGGACATGGTCGGAAACACCATATATTTT. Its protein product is CASSSSDMVGNTIYF.

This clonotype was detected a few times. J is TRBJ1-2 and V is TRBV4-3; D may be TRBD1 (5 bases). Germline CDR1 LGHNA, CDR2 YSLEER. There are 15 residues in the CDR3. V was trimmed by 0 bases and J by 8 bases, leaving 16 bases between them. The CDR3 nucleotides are TGCGCCAGCAGCCAAGATCAAGGGGTCCTTTTGGGCTACACCTTC. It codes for CASSQDQGVLLGYTF.

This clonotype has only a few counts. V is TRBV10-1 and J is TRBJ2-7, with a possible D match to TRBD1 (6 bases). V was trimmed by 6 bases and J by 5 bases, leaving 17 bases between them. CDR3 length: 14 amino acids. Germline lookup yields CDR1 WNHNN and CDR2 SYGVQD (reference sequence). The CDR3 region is CASSPGQTIHEQYF. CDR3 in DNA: TGCGCCAGCAGCCCAGGACAGACGATCCACGAGCAGTACTTC.

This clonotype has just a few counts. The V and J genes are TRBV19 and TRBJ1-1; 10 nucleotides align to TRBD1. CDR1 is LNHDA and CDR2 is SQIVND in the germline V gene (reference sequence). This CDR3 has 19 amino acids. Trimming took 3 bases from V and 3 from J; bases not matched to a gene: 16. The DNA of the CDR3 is TGTGCCAGTAGTATCGCCCGGGACAGGGGACAGCTTACTGACACTGAAGCTTTCTTT. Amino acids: CASSIARDRGQLTDTEAFF.